The 7 T cell receptor beta chains below come from one sample, sequenced in a study of blood T cell repertoires in COVID-19. Method: immunoSEQ multiplex PCR; TCRdb's copy keeps in-frame clones and lacks some. Of 200,000 to 300,000 clones in the sample, about 87% are singletons; the top ten hold about 5.2%. Sequenced input: peripheral blood. The receptors derive from a woman in her fifties or sixties with COVID-19, enrolled during active disease.

The count of this clone is one. V usage is TRBV5-1 and J usage is TRBJ1-5, with D perhaps matching TRBD1 (6 bases). Germline V gene data show CDR1 as SGHRS and CDR2 as YFSETQ. V lost 4 bases and J 0 bases, leaving 11 bases between the germline ends. The CDR3 has 15 residues. CDR3 residues: CASSPDSVSNQPQHF. The CDR3 DNA sequence: TGCGCCAGCAGCCCGGACAGCGTTAGCAATCAGCCCCAGCATTTT.

The gene calls are TRBV28 and TRBJ2-2, with 10 bases aligning to TRBD2. The CDR3 extends over 15 amino acids. The germline V gene encodes CDR1 MDHEN and CDR2 SYDVKM. The V segment lost 6 bases and the J segment 7 bases; nucleotides outside the gene matches: 8. CDR3 in amino acids: CASSDLAGAVGELFF. Here the CDR3 DNA reads TGTGCCAGCAGCGATCTAGCGGGAGCTGTCGGGGAGCTGTTTTTT.

V is TRBV5-6 and J is TRBJ2-7; 9 bases are a match to TRBD1. CDR3 length equals 14 residues. Per the germline V gene, CDR1 is SGHDT and CDR2 is YYEEEE. The ends lost 4 bases at V and 3 bases at J; junction bases unmatched: 5. CDR3 bases: TGTGCCAGCAGCGGGTGGGACAGGGTCTACGAGCAGTACTTC. Translating it yields CASSGWDRVYEQYF.

Turning to this clone: One end of the junction does not line up with germline, which may come from a read error. V is TRBV28 and J is TRBJ2-7, with 10 bases identical to TRBD2. CDR3 length: 14 residues. Germline-derived CDR1 and CDR2 are MDHEN and SYDVKM. The CDR3 loop reads CASSRAGGSFEQYF. The CDR3 DNA reads TGTGCCAGCAGTCGAGCGGGAGGGTCCTTCGAGCAGTACTTC. Complete variable domain (other parts from reference TRBV28 and TRBJ2-7): DVKVTQSSRYLVKRTGEKVFLECVQDMDHENMFWYRQDPGLGLRLIYFSYDVKMKEKGDIPEGYSVSREKKERFSLILESASTNQTSMYLCASSRAGGSFEQYFGPGTRLTVT.

The V and J genes are TRBV7-3 and TRBJ1-6; the D is unclear. Germline V gives CDR1 SGHTA, CDR2 FQGTGA. This CDR3 has 13 amino acids. V was pared by 0 bases and J by 8 bases, with 5 bases between. The CDR3 region has the DNA TGTGCCAGCAGCTTAACGTTCGATTCACCCCTCCACTTT. Translating gives CASSLTFDSPLHF. The entire variable domain, with the rest obtained from reference TRBV7-3 and TRBJ1-6, is as follows: GAGVSQTPSNKVTEKGKYVELRCDPISGHTALYWYRQSLGQGPEFLIYFQGTGAADDSGLPNDRFFAVRPEGSVSTLKIQRTERGDSAVYLCASSLTFDSPLHFGNGTRLTVT.

The chain links TRBV30 to TRBJ2-1, with 8 bases aligning to TRBD2. The CDR3 runs to 16 residues. CDR1 is GTSNPN, CDR2 SVGIG, per germline (reference sequence). V gave up 3 bases and J gave up 4 bases; unmatched junction bases: 11. The CDR3 here is CAWRFLTSGRYNEQFF. The CDR3 bases are TGTGCCTGGAGATTCCTTACTAGCGGAAGGTACAATGAGCAGTTCTTC. Together with reference TRBV30 and TRBJ2-1, the CDR3 gives the full variable domain: SQTIHQWPATLVQPVGSPLSLECTVEGTSNPNLYWYRQAAGRGLQLLFYSVGIGQISSEVPQNLSASRPQDRQFILSSKKLLLSDSGFYLCAWRFLTSGRYNEQFFGPGTRLTVL.

The rearrangement links TRBV3-1 (or the pseudogene TRBV3-2) to TRBJ2-1; possible D gene TRBD2, 5 bases. The germline gives CDR1 LGHDT, CDR2 YNNKEL (reference sequence). This CDR3 has 14 residues. V was pared by 1 base and J by 4 bases, with 8 bases between. The chain's CDR3 is CASSQAGKYNEQFF. DNA of the CDR3: TGTGCCAGCAGCCAAGCGGGGAAATACAATGAGCAGTTCTTC.